This TCR beta chain was identified during a study of persistence of HIV-infected CD4 T cells. Sequencing used immunoSEQ version 4 in survey mode. The assay was immunoSEQ multiplex PCR, and TCRdb's table has in-frame clones only and misses some. The sample includes approximately 15,000 clones, over 60% seen only once; the top ten take approximately 18%. The stimulus was lysate of CMV-infected fibroblasts, approximately 9.6 ug/mL. CD4+ T cells upregulating both CD40 ligand and CD69 were sorted as responding cells. An 18-hour stimulation of CD8-depleted PBMCs used anti-CD28/CD49d costimulation, CD40-blocking antibody and enfuvirtide. This clone was detected once. Its antigen is as yet unknown. The V and J ends lost 4 bases and 4 bases respectively, with 11 bases between them. The CDR3 sequence is 13 residues long. The V gene's germline CDR1 is SGHRS and CDR2 YFSETQ.

The sequencing used CD4+ T cells sorted from PBMCs after roughly 18-hour stimulation, collected from a patient who received antiretroviral therapy. This sequence was found in an adult man with HIV who was CMV-seropositive. The V call is TRBV5-1, the J call TRBJ1-2; D not certain. CDR3 amino acids: CASSPESPYGYTF. In DNA form, the CDR3 reads TGCGCCAGCAGCCCGGAGAGCCCCTATGGCTACACCTTC.